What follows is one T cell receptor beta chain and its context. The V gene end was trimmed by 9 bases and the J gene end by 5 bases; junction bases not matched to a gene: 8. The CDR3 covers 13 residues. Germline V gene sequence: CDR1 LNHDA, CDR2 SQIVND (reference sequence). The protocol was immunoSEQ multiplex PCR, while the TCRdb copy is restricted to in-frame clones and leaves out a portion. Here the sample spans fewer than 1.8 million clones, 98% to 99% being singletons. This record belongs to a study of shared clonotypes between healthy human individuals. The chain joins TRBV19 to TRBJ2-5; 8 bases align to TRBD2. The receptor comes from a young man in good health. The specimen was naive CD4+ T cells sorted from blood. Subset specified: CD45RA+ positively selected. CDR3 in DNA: TGTGCCAGCATGGCGGGAGGTCGTGAGACCCAGTACTTC. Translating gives CASMAGGRETQYF.